The clone carrying this TCR beta chain was picked up a small number of times. Its antigen remains unknown. Primers included in the PCR were 60 Vbeta and 13 Jbeta primers. Some clones are missing from TCRdb's copy, which holds only in-frame ones; the method was immunoSEQ multiplex PCR. The sample consists of around 120,000 clones, around three quarters of them appearing once. Germline trimming cut 5 bases from V and 8 bases from J; bases unmatched to any gene: 18. The V gene's germline CDR1 is SGHTA and CDR2 FQGNSA. CDR3 length: 18 amino acids. The record originates from a study of cytomegalovirus exposure and HLA in healthy donors. Study outcomes and limitations: An assumption of roughly uniform sequencing depth across donors underlay the presence/absence analyses. As was reported, the classifier diagnosed cytomegalovirus status with high specificity and sensitivity.

The sequenced sample was PBMCs. The source is a human donor in good health. The rearrangement links TRBV7-2 to TRBJ1-2; 12 positions match TRBD1. Here the CDR3 DNA reads TGTGCCAGCAGCCGACACAAGACGGGACAGGGGGCGGGTGAGGGCTACACCTTC. It encodes CASSRHKTGQGAGEGYTF.